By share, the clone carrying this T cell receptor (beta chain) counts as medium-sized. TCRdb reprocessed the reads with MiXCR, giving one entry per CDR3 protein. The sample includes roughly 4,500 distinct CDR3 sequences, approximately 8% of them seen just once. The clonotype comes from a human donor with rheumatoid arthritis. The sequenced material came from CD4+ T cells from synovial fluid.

The DNA for the CDR3 is TGTGCCAGTGGGCGGGACAGTCACTCCTACAATGAGCAGTTCTTC. This translates into CASGRDSHSYNEQFF. This chain connects TRBV27 to TRBJ2-1, with D perhaps TRBD1 (7 bases). The V end was cut by 9 bases, the J end by 0 bases, with 15 bases between. CDR1 is MNHEY, CDR2 SMNVEV, per germline (reference sequence). The CDR3 covers 15 residues.